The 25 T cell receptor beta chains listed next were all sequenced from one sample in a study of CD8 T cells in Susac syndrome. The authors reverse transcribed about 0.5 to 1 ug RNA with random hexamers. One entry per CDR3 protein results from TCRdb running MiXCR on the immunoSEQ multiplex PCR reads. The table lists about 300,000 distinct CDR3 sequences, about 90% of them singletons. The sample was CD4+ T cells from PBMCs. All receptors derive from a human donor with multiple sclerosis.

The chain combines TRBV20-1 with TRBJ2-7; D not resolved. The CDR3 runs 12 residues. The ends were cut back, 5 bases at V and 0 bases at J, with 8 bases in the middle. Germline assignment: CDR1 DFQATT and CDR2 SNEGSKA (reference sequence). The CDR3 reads CSAGLYSYEQYF. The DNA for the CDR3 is TGCAGTGCTGGCCTATACTCCTACGAGCAGTACTTC.

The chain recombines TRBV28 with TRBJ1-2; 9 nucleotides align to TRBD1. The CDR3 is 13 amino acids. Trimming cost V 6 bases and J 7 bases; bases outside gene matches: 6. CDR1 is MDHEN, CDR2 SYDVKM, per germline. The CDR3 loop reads CASSQRDRVGYTF. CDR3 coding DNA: TGTGCCAGCAGCCAACGGGACAGGGTTGGCTACACCTTC.

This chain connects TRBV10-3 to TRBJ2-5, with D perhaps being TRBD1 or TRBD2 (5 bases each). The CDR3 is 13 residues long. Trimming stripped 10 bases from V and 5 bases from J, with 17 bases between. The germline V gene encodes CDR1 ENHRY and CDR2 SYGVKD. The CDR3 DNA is TGTGCCACCAAACATGGGGGAGAGGAGACCCAGTACTTC. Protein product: CATKHGGEETQYF.

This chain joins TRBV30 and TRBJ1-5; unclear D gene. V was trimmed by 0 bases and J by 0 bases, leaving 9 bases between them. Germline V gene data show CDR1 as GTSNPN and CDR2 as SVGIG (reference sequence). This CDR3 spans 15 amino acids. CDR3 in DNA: TGTGCCTGGAGTGTACGAGGGCTTAGCAATCAGCCCCAGCATTTT. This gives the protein CAWSVRGLSNQPQHF.

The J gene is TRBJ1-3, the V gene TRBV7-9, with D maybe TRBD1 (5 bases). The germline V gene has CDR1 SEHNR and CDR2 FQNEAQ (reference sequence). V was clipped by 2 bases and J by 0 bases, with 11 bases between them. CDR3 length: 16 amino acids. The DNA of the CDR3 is TGTGCCAGCAGCTTAAGAGGGGCCAGCTCTGGAAACACCATATATTTT. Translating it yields CASSLRGASSGNTIYF.

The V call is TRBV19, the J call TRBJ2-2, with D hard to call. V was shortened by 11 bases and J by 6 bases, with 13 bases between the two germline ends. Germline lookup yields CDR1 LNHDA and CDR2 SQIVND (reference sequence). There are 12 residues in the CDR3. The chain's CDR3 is CASLGPSGELFF. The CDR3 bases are TGTGCCTCCCTCGGTCCCTCCGGGGAGCTGTTTTTT.

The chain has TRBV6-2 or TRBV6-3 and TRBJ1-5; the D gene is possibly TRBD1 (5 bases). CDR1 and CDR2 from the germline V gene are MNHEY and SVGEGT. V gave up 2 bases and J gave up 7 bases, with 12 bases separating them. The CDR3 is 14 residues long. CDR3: CASSYDWGGQPQHF. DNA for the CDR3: TGTGCCAGCAGTTACGACTGGGGGGGACAGCCCCAGCATTTT.

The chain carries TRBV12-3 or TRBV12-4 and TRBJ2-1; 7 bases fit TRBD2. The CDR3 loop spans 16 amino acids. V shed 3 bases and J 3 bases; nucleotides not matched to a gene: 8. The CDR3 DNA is TGTGCCAGCAGTTTTTACCCCAGGACTAGCTACAATGAGCAGTTCTTC. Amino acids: CASSFYPRTSYNEQFF.

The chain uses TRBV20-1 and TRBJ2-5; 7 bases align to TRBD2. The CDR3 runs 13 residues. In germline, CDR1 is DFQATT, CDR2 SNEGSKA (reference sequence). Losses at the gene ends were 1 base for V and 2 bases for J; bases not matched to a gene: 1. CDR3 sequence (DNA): TGCAGTGCTAGAGGCGGGAGTCAAGAGACCCAGTACTTC. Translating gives CSARGGSQETQYF.

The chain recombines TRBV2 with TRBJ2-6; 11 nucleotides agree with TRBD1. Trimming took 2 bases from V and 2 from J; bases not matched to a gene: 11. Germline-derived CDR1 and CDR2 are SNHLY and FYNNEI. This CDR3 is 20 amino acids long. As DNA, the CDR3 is TGTGCCAGCAGTGAACCTTTATCGGGACAGGGGGTAGCTGGGGCCAACGTCCTGACTTTC. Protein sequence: CASSEPLSGQGVAGANVLTF.

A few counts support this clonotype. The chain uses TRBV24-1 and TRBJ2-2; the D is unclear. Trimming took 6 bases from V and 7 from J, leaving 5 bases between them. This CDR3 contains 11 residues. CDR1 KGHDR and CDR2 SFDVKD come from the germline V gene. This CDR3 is CATSHRGELFF. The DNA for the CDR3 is TGTGCCACCAGTCACCGCGGGGAGCTGTTTTTT.

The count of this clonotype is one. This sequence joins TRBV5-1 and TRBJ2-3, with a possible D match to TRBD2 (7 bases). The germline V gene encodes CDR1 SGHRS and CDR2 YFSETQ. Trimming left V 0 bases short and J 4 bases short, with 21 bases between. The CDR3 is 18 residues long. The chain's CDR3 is CASSLGDQRGGRADTQYF. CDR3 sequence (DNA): TGCGCCAGCAGCTTGGGGGACCAGCGCGGGGGCCGCGCAGATACGCAGTATTTT.

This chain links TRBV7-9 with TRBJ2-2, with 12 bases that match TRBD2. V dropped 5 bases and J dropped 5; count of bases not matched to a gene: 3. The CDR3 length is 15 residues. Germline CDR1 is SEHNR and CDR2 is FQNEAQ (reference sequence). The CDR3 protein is CASSRLAGETGELFF. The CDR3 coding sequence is TGTGCCAGCAGCCGACTAGCGGGAGAGACCGGGGAGCTGTTTTTT.

CDR3 protein: CASSAGDRGQGGEAFF. The DNA of the CDR3 is TGTGCCAGCAGTGCGGGGGACAGGGGGCAGGGAGGTGAAGCTTTCTTT. The chain has TRBV12-3 or TRBV12-4 and TRBJ1-1, with 12 bases matching TRBD1. The CDR3 has 16 residues. The V and J ends lost 5 bases and 7 bases, in that order; junction bases with no gene match: 11.

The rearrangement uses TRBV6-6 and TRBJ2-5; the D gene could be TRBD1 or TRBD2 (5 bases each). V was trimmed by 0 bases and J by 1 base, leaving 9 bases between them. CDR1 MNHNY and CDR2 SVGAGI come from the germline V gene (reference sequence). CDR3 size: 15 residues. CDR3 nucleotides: TGTGCCAGCAGTTACTCGAGAGGGGCCCAAGAGACCCAGTACTTC. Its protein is CASSYSRGAQETQYF.

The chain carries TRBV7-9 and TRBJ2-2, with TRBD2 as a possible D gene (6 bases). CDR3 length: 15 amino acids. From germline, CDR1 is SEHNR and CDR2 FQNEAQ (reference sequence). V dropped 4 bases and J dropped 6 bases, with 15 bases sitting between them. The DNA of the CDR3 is TGTGCCAGCAGCTCCGCGGGGCGCAGGGCCGGGGAGCTGTTTTTT. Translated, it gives CASSSAGRRAGELFF.

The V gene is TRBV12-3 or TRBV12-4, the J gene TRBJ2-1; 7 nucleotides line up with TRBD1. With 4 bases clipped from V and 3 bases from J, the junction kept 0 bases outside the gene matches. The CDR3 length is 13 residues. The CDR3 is CASSWDSYNEQFF. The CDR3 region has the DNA TGTGCCAGCAGTTGGGACAGCTACAATGAGCAGTTCTTC.

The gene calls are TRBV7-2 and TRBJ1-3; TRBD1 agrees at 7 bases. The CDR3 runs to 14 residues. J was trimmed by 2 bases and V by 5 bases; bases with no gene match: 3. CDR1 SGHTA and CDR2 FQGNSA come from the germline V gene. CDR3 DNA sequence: TGTGCCAGCAGCGTACAGGGGACTGGAAACACCATATATTTT. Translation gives CASSVQGTGNTIYF. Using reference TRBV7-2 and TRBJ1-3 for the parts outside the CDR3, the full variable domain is GAGVSQSPSNKVTEKGKDVELRCDPISGHTALYWYRQSLGQGLEFLIYFQGNSAPDKSGLPSDRFSAERTGGSVSTLTIQRTQQEDSAVYLCASSVQGTGNTIYFGEGSWLTVV.

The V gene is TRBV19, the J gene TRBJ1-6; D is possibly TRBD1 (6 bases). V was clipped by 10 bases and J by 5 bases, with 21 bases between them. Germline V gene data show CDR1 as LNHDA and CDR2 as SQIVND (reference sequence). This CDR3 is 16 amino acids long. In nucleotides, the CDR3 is TGTGCCACCAAATCTCAGGGGACTAGGGATAATTCACCCCTCCACTTT. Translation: CATKSQGTRDNSPLHF.

The CDR3 spells CASRRRGDTQYF. Written as DNA, the CDR3 is TGTGCCAGCAGGCGTCGTGGAGATACGCAGTATTTT. The V and J genes are TRBV12-3 or TRBV12-4 and TRBJ2-3; D remains unclear. V lost 6 bases and J 5 bases, leaving 9 bases between the germline ends. This CDR3 comprises 12 residues.

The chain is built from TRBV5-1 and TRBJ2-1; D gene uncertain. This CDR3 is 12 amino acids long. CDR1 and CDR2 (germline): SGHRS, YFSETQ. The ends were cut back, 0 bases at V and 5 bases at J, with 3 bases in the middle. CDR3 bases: TGCGCCAGCAGCTTGGGCCACAATGAGCAGTTCTTC. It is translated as CASSLGHNEQFF.

The CDR3 bases are TGCAGTGCTAGAGATGAAAGGGGCTCCTATGGCTACACCTTC. It codes for CSARDERGSYGYTF. The chain carries TRBV20-1 and TRBJ1-2; TRBD1 might be the D (5 bases). The CDR3 covers 14 residues. CDR1 and CDR2 from the germline V gene are DFQATT and SNEGSKA (reference sequence). V was shortened by 0 bases and J by 4 bases, with 12 bases between the two germline ends.

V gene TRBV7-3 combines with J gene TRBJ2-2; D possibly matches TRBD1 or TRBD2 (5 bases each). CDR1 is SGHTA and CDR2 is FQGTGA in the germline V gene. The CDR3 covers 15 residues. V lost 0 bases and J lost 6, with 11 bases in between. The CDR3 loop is CASSLTGTRAGELFF. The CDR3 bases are TGTGCCAGCAGCTTAACAGGGACCAGGGCCGGGGAGCTGTTTTTT.

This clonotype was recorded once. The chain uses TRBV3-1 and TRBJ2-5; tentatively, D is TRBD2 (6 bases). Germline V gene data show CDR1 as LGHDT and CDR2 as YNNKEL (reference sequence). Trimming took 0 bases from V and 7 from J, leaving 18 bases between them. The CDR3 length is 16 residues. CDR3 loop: CASSQDLQRASGTQYF. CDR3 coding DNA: TGTGCCAGCAGCCAAGATCTCCAGCGGGCCTCCGGGACCCAGTACTTC.

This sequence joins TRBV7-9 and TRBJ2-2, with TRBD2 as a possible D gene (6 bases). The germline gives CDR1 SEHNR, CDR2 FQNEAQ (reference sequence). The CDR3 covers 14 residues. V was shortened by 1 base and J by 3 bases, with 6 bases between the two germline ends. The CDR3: CASSLGGDTGELFF. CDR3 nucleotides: TGTGCCAGCAGCTTAGGCGGGGACACCGGGGAGCTGTTTTTT.